This T cell receptor beta chain was recorded in a study of shared clonotypes between healthy human individuals. Naive CD8 cells lacked CD45RO and underwent positive selection for CCR7, leaving out terminally differentiated effector memory CD45RA+ cells. Note on this clone: Within the sample, other DNA sequences also encode this same CDR3.

This table comes from immunoSEQ multiplex PCR, and its TCRdb copy is limited to in-frame clones, with some not included. This table holds about 2.1 million clones, around 95% found once. The receptor was derived from a man between 18 and 35 years old in good health. Some clones in this sample may be carry-over from other donors' samples. Material for sequencing was naive CD8+ T cells from PBMCs.

CDR3 sequence reads: CASSIRDSSYEQYF. CDR3 sequence (DNA): TGTGCCAGTAGTATACGTGACAGCTCCTACGAGCAGTACTTC. The rearrangement links TRBV19 to TRBJ2-7; perhaps TRBD1 as D (5 bases). Trimming shortened V by 2 bases and J by 0 bases, and 8 bases separated the two germline ends. Germline loops: CDR1 LNHDA, CDR2 SQIVND (reference sequence). This CDR3 has 14 amino acids.